The 12 T cell receptor beta chains presented below share a single source sample, sequenced in a study of T-cell memory formation after mild COVID-19. TCRdb called the 5' RACE reads again in MiXCR, with one record for every CDR3 protein. The sample comprises a few hundred thousand distinct CDR3 sequences, 20% to 25% of which are singletons, and 21% rests with the top ten. The sequenced sample consisted of PBMCs or a T cell subset sorted from them (not recorded which). The receptors here all came from a man between 18 and 29 years old who had mild COVID-19 (a few samples of this study predate the infection). Cell type and time point are not known.

This chain uses TRBV7-8 with TRBJ2-3; 9 nucleotides match TRBD2. Germline V gives CDR1 SGHVS, CDR2 FQNEAQ. The CDR3 runs 16 residues. V lost 3 bases, J lost 4 bases, and 8 bases stayed unmatched. The CDR3 loop is CASSFGGGVESDTQYF. DNA for the CDR3: TGTGCCAGCAGCTTTGGCGGGGGGGTGGAGTCAGATACGCAGTATTTT.

V usage is TRBV10-2 and J usage is TRBJ2-5; D not certain. The germline V and J ends were trimmed by 7 bases and 5 bases, with 20 bases remaining between them. The length of the CDR3 is 15 residues. Germline V gene sequence: CDR1 WSHSY, CDR2 SAAADI. In DNA, the CDR3 is TGCGCCAGCATTCTAAATCCCGACCTGTGGGAGACCCAGTACTTC. Translation: CASILNPDLWETQYF.

V is TRBV29-1 and J is TRBJ2-5; no clear D. Between the trimmed V and J ends, which lost 4 bases and 5 bases, there was a span of 14 bases. CDR1 and CDR2 (germline): SQVTM, ANQGSEA. The CDR3 runs 13 residues. CDR3 sequence (DNA): TGCAGCGTTGCCCCCTCTGCGAGGGAGACCCAGTACTTC. This encodes CSVAPSARETQYF.

This clonotype was found a few times. The CDR3 nucleotides read TGCAGTGCTAGTGCTAGCGGCGTCTACAATGAGCAGTTCTTC. The encoded protein is CSASASGVYNEQFF. The chain carries TRBV20-1 and TRBJ2-1, with 7 bases fitting TRBD2. The length of the CDR3 is 14 residues. V lost 3 bases to trimming and J lost 3 bases; unmatched junction nucleotides: 5. Germline-derived CDR1 and CDR2 are DFQATT and SNEGSKA (reference sequence).

This clonotype has ten or more counts. CDR3 in DNA: TGCGCCAGCAGCCCTGACAGGGGAAGAAACACCATATATTTT. This codes for CASSPDRGRNTIYF. The V call is TRBV4-1, the J call TRBJ1-3, with TRBD1 matching over 8 bases. J lost 5 bases, V lost 4 bases, and 4 bases had no gene match. The length of the CDR3 is 14 residues. Per the germline V gene, CDR1 is MGHRA and CDR2 is YSYEKL.

J is TRBJ2-3 and V is TRBV5-1; 10 nucleotides agree with TRBD1. The CDR3 loop spans 18 amino acids. Trimming at V came to 3 bases and at J to 0 bases, leaving 10 bases not matched to a gene. Germline V gene data show CDR1 as SGHRS and CDR2 as YFSETQ. The DNA for the CDR3 is TGCGCCAGCAGCTGGAGACAGGGGGCGGCTACTAGCACAGATACGCAGTATTTT. The encoded protein is CASSWRQGAATSTDTQYF.

This clonotype has at least ten counts. The rearrangement links TRBV20-1 to TRBJ2-5; TRBD2 is a possible D gene (5 bases). There are 13 residues in the CDR3. The V gene lost 3 bases and the J gene lost 4 bases, with 12 bases spanning the gap. CDR1 is DFQATT and CDR2 is SNEGSKA in the germline V gene (reference sequence). The CDR3 DNA sequence: TGCAGTGCTAGCGCGGACTTAAGAGAGACCCAGTACTTC. Protein sequence: CSASADLRETQYF.

The chain combines TRBV6-5 with TRBJ1-2; D remains unclear. Trimming pared 0 bases from V and 3 bases from J, leaving 5 bases between. Germline CDR1 and CDR2: MNHEY and SVGAGI. This CDR3 has 13 residues. The CDR3 protein is CASSYSLDYGYTF. CDR3 in DNA: TGTGCCAGCAGTTACTCCCTGGACTATGGCTACACCTTC.

The rearrangement joins TRBV7-2 to TRBJ2-1, with D possibly matching TRBD2 (6 bases). Germline V lookup: CDR1 SGHTA, CDR2 FQGNSA. V lost 1 base to trimming and J lost 4 bases, with 14 bases between them. This CDR3 has 16 residues. CDR3 amino acids: CASSLGGEFEYNEQFF. The DNA for the CDR3 is TGTGCCAGCAGCTTAGGGGGGGAGTTCGAGTACAATGAGCAGTTCTTC. Supplemented by reference TRBV7-2 and TRBJ2-1, the full variable domain reads GAGVSQSPSNKVTEKGKDVELRCDPISGHTALYWYRQSLGQGLEFLIYFQGNSAPDKSGLPSDRFSAERTGGSVSTLTIQRTQQEDSAVYLCASSLGGEFEYNEQFFGPGTRLTVL.

The V call is TRBV12-3 or TRBV12-4, the J call TRBJ2-1, with 7 bases that match TRBD1. This CDR3 contains 14 residues. After removal of 3 bases from V and 9 bases from J, the junction contained 8 bases not matched to a gene. For the CDR3, the DNA is TGTGCCAGCAGTTTTGAGGGGGCGCATAGTGAGCAGTTCTTC. Translation gives CASSFEGAHSEQFF.

Here the CDR3 reads CASSQVAGGFEQFF. The CDR3 DNA is TGTGCCAGCAGCCAAGTGGCAGGGGGATTTGAGCAGTTCTTC. The chain employs TRBV3-1 and TRBJ2-1, with TRBD1 matching 7 bases. V lost 1 base to trimming and J lost 9 bases; unmatched junction nucleotides: 6. The CDR3 contains 14 residues. Germline V CDR1 and CDR2: LGHDT, YNNKEL (reference sequence).

This clonotype showed up just a few times. This chain links TRBV5-1 with TRBJ2-3; TRBD2 aligns across 9 bases. Germline V gives CDR1 SGHRS, CDR2 YFSETQ. This CDR3 has 17 residues. The J segment lost 4 bases and the V segment lost 6 bases, leaving 15 bases of the junction unmatched. CDR3 sequence: CASNEGLAFLSADTQYF. In DNA form, the CDR3 reads TGCGCCAGCAACGAGGGACTAGCTTTTTTAAGTGCAGATACGCAGTATTTT.